The entry below describes one T cell receptor beta chain. Its matching antigen is unknown. Sorting that relied on CD45RO/CCR7/CD25/CD127/CD95/CD27 yielded CD4+ naive, central memory, regulatory and stem cell-like memory cells. This sample was taken from a study of beta chain features in type 1 diabetes. General study points: People with Type 1 diabetes carried modestly yet significantly shorter TCRB CDR3s in all four CD4+ subsets.

V was shortened by 7 bases and J by 5 bases, with 18 bases between the two germline ends. The CDR3 has 14 residues. Looked up from germline, CDR1 is SNHLY and CDR2 is FYNNEI. Since all of the isolated RNA was reverse transcribed, expressed TCRB transcripts were what got sequenced. Produced via immunoSEQ multiplex PCR; TCRdb's table is partial and in-frame only. The data hold hundreds of thousands of clones, with around 15% observed a single time. The chain has TRBV2 and TRBJ2-7; D not resolved. The material sequenced was naive CD4+ T cells from blood. This sequence was found in a young man with type 1 diabetes. The CDR3 is CASKGHQERNEQYF. The DNA of the CDR3 is TGTGCCAGCAAGGGCCATCAGGAACGGAACGAGCAGTACTTC.